The rows below give T cell receptor beta chains drawn from one sample of a study of blood T cell repertoires in COVID-19. Only in-frame clones appear in the TCRdb table, and some are missing; sequencing was by immunoSEQ multiplex PCR. The sample has under 300,000 clones; approximately 79% are singletons. Source material: peripheral blood. These receptors came from a woman aged 40 to 55 with active or convalescent COVID-19. The CDR3 runs from the conserved cysteine through the conserved F or W. D genes are given only for firm matches. Only some rows state a clone size, as once, few, many or a class for expanded clones.

clone_size cdr3_length j_call v_call d_call cdr3_aa cdr3_nt
- 14 TRBJ1-5 TRBV20-1 - CSASSGGPGQPQHF TGCAGTGCTAGTTCGGGGGGGCCGGGTCAGCCCCAGCATTTT
- 14 TRBJ2-1 TRBV5-1 - CASSDAGSYNEQFF TGCGCCAGCAGTGACGCAGGCTCCTACAATGAGCAGTTCTTC
once 13 TRBJ1-4 TRBV10-1 - CASSEVPGEKLFF TGCGCCAGCAGTGAGGTACCGGGTGAAAAACTGTTTTTT
few 15 TRBJ1-2 TRBV6-5 TRBD1 CASSYPGQGNYGYTF TGTGCCAGCAGTTACCCGGGACAGGGGAACTATGGCTACACCTTC
- 15 TRBJ1-4 TRBV18 - CASSPGLGAPEKLFF TGTGCCAGCTCACCGGGTTTGGGGGCTCCTGAAAAACTGTTTTTT
- 17 TRBJ2-2 TRBV5-1 TRBD2 CASSSGLARTNTGELFF TGCGCCAGCAGTTCGGGACTAGCGAGAACCAACACCGGGGAGCTGTTTTTT
- 13 TRBJ1-5 TRBV30 - CAASGREDQPQHF TGTGCCGCCTCCGGCAGGGAAGATCAGCCCCAGCATTTT
- 17 TRBJ2-3 TRBV27 - CASSLASRGSSTDTQYF TGTGCCAGCAGTTTAGCCAGTCGCGGATCTAGCACAGATACGCAGTATTTT
- 16 TRBJ1-2 TRBV15 - CATSRDYIAINYGYTF TGTGCCACCAGCAGAGATTACATAGCCATTAACTATGGCTACACCTTC
- 18 TRBJ2-1 TRBV9 - CASSAPQLQESSYNEQFF TGTGCCAGCAGCGCCCCACAATTACAGGAGAGCTCCTACAATGAGCAGTTCTTC
- 17 TRBJ2-5 TRBV9 TRBD1 CASSSRAQGAQGETQYF TGTGCCAGCAGCTCCCGAGCACAGGGGGCGCAGGGAGAGACCCAGTACTTC
- 10 TRBJ1-5 TRBV29-1 - CSGGSRPQHF TGCAGCGGTGGCTCCCGCCCCCAGCATTTT
- 15 TRBJ1-5 TRBV6-1 TRBD1 CASSQGTDSNQPQHF TGTGCCAGCAGCCAAGGGACAGATAGCAATCAGCCCCAGCATTTT
- 15 TRBJ2-2 TRBV19 - CASSLGGQYTGELFF TGTGCCAGTAGTCTCGGGGGACAGTACACCGGGGAGCTGTTTTTT
- 15 TRBJ1-6 TRBV5-1 TRBD1 CASSLTTGSNSPLHF TGCGCCAGCAGCTTGACGACAGGGAGTAATTCACCCCTCCACTTT
- 15 TRBJ1-1 TRBV18 TRBD1 CASSPRTGENTEAFF TGTGCCAGCTCTCCCCGGACAGGGGAGAACACTGAAGCTTTCTTT
- 11 TRBJ2-3 TRBV28 - CASTRTDTQYF TGTGCCAGCACTCGCACAGATACGCAGTATTTT
- 15 TRBJ2-5 TRBV4-1 - CASSQEGGGTKTQYF TGCGCCAGCAGCCAAGAAGGGGGGGGCACGAAGACCCAGTACTTC
- 14 TRBJ1-6 TRBV27 - CASSLWQEGSPLHF TGTGCCAGCAGTTTATGGCAGGAAGGCTCACCCCTCCACTTT
- 14 TRBJ1-1 TRBV5-4 - CASSPVGLNTEAFF TGTGCCAGCAGCCCCGTGGGCCTAAACACTGAAGCTTTCTTT
- 14 TRBJ1-1 TRBV5-1 - CASSLAGGYTEAFF TGCGCCAGCAGCTTGGCGGGCGGGTACACTGAAGCTTTCTTT
- 16 TRBJ2-1 TRBV13 TRBD1 CASSATRDSAYNEQFF TGTGCCAGCAGCGCAACCCGGGACAGTGCCTACAATGAGCAGTTCTTC
- 15 TRBJ2-7 TRBV11-1 TRBD1 CASSLRRDRGREQYF TGTGCCAGCAGCCTACGCCGGGACAGGGGACGGGAGCAGTACTTC
- 16 TRBJ1-6 TRBV5-1 TRBD1 CASSLEGQGVNSPLHF TGCGCCAGCAGCTTGGAGGGACAGGGCGTGAATTCACCCCTCCACTTT
few 14 TRBJ1-6 TRBV5-1 - CASRPPGDNSPLHF TGCGCCAGCAGGCCCCCAGGGGATAATTCACCCCTCCACTTT
- 12 TRBJ2-3 TRBV9 - CASSVGANTQYF TGTGCCAGCAGCGTAGGGGCTAATACGCAGTATTTT